Reported below is one TCR beta chain. What it binds is not known. These data come from a study of shared clonotypes between healthy human individuals. General study points: Incompleteness in sorted-subset sequencing, despite large depth, was shown by rarefaction.

This CDR3 comprises 17 residues. Germline V gene data show CDR1 as SEHNR and CDR2 as FQNEAQ (reference sequence). Trimming cost V 4 bases and J 5 bases; bases outside gene matches: 12. Data came from immunoSEQ multiplex PCR; TCRdb stores just in-frame clones and leaves some out. In the table there are millions of clones, 85% to 95% of which are singletons. The sample was naive CD4+ T cells sorted from blood. Regarding subset: CD45RA+ positively selected. The chain carries TRBV7-9 and TRBJ1-3; 9 bases agree with TRBD1. The sequence was collected from a man in his late teens or twenties in good health. DNA for the CDR3: TGTGCCAGCAGCTCCCTAATAGTGGACAGGGGAAGAAACACCATATATTTT. Its protein is CASSSLIVDRGRNTIYF.